The 15 T cell receptor beta chains below come from one sample, sequenced in a study of coeliac disease. General observations from the study: Active celiac intraepithelial and lamina propria samples had lower TRB and TRG clonality than control samples.

Using immunoSEQ multiplex PCR, the repertoire was profiled, and TCRdb retains in-frame clones only, with some absent. The repertoire holds 3,500 to 5,500 clones, with 60% to 70% as singletons. Antigen specificity for these receptors is unknown. Sequencing used intraepithelial lymphocytes from the gut. These receptors were taken from a man between 70 and 80 years old with active celiac disease.

V usage is TRBV6-1 and J usage is TRBJ2-7; TRBD1 matches at 8 bases. CDR1 MNHNS and CDR2 SASEGT come from the germline V gene. This CDR3 comprises 14 residues. J gave up 3 bases and V 7 bases, and 8 bases lay outside the gene matches. The CDR3 here is CASKETGAVYEQYF. For the CDR3, the DNA is TGTGCCAGCAAAGAGACAGGGGCGGTCTACGAGCAGTACTTC.

This chain connects TRBV6-1 to TRBJ2-5, with D perhaps TRBD2 (5 bases). Deletions cut 4 bases from V and 7 bases from J, with 7 bases between. Germline CDR1 is MNHNS and CDR2 is SASEGT. This CDR3 has 11 amino acids. This chain's CDR3 is CASSAGWTQYF. Here the CDR3 DNA reads TGTGCCAGCAGTGCGGGATGGACCCAGTACTTC.

The rearrangement uses TRBV11-3 and TRBJ2-2, with TRBD2 matching over 10 bases. Germline V gene sequence: CDR1 SGHNT, CDR2 YENEEA. The CDR3 runs 17 residues. V gave up 2 bases and J gave up 6 bases; unmatched junction bases: 9. In DNA form, the CDR3 reads TGTGCCAGCAGCTTAAGCTTACTAGCGGGAAAAGCCGGGGAGCTGTTTTTT. Its translation: CASSLSLLAGKAGELFF.

CDR3 coding DNA: TGTGCCAGCAGCTTAGGACTAGCGGGAGGGCACACAGATACGCAGTATTTT. It translates to CASSLGLAGGHTDTQYF. The rearrangement uses TRBV27 and TRBJ2-3, with 15 nucleotides matching TRBD2. V trimming: 6 bases; J trimming: 2 bases; junction bases outside the gene matches: 6. This CDR3 has 17 amino acids. Germline-derived CDR1 and CDR2 are MNHEY and SMNVEV (reference sequence).

CDR3 sequence (DNA): TGTGCCTGGAGTCCGGGACTAGACTCCGAGCAGTACTTC. Protein: CAWSPGLDSEQYF. This sequence joins TRBV30 and TRBJ2-7; 8 nucleotides match TRBD2. Germline CDR1 reads GTSNPN; CDR2 reads SVGIG (reference sequence). This CDR3 is built from 13 residues. With V trimmed by 2 bases and J by 6 bases, 6 bases remained unmatched.

The J gene is TRBJ2-3, the V gene TRBV6-1; possibly TRBD2 for D (7 bases). CDR1 is MNHNS, CDR2 SASEGT, per germline. This CDR3 is 18 amino acids long. Trimming took off 1 base at V and 0 bases at J, with 17 bases between the two ends. CDR3 nucleotides: TGTGCCAGCAGTGAAGGGGATCGGGGGGCTATTAGCACAGATACGCAGTATTTT. It yields the protein CASSEGDRGAISTDTQYF.

Only a few counts were recorded for this clone. The chain has TRBV7-8 and TRBJ2-2; TRBD1 matches at 9 bases. In germline, CDR1 is SGHVS, CDR2 FQNEAQ. Trimming took 5 bases from V and 8 from J; bases not matched to a gene: 15. The CDR3 length is 17 residues. CDR3 sequence reads: CASSTPSGTGNRGELFF. The CDR3 DNA reads TGTGCCAGCAGCACTCCTTCCGGGACAGGGAATAGAGGGGAGCTGTTTTTT.

The chain has TRBV4-1 and TRBJ2-7; 8 bases match TRBD1. CDR1 and CDR2 from the germline V gene are MGHRA and YSYEKL. There are 18 residues in the CDR3. V was clipped by 0 bases and J by 3 bases; unmatched bases: 13. CDR3 DNA: TGCGCCAGCAGCCAAGAATCCCCTTGGGAGACAGGGGTCTACGAGCAGTACTTC. Amino acids: CASSQESPWETGVYEQYF.

The chain combines TRBV5-8 with TRBJ2-7; 9 bases match TRBD2. CDR3 length equals 16 residues. The ends lost 4 bases at V and 0 bases at J; junction bases unmatched: 8. Germline lookup yields CDR1 SGHTS and CDR2 YDEGEE. The CDR3 nucleotides read TGTGCCAGCAGCGCAGGACTAGCGAGAAGCTCCTACGAGCAGTACTTC. This codes for CASSAGLARSSYEQYF.

This clone was counted only a few times. This CDR3 reads CASSDLREANYGYTF. Written as DNA, the CDR3 is TGTGCCAGCAGTGATTTGCGGGAGGCTAACTATGGCTACACCTTC. The gene calls are TRBV2 and TRBJ1-2; D not resolved. Trimming took off 3 bases at V and 0 bases at J, with 11 bases between the two ends. The germline V gene encodes CDR1 SNHLY and CDR2 FYNNEI. CDR3 length: 15 residues. Full variable domain (rest looked up from reference TRBV2 and TRBJ1-2): EPEVTQTPSHQVTQMGQEVILRCVPISNHLYFYWYRQILGQKVEFLVSFYNNEISEKSEIFDDQFSVERPDGSNFTLKIRSTKLEDSAMYFCASSDLREANYGYTFGSGTRLTVV.

The V and J genes are TRBV7-8 and TRBJ2-7; 10 bases fit TRBD2. The CDR3 spans 16 residues. V lost 5 bases, J lost 0 bases, and 7 bases stayed unmatched. CDR1 and CDR2 (germline): SGHVS, FQNEAQ. Here the CDR3 DNA reads TGTGCCAGCAGCCTCCGGGCTAGCGGGAGCTCCTACGAGCAGTACTTC. Translated, it gives CASSLRASGSSYEQYF.

This clone was seen only a few times. J is TRBJ2-2 and V is TRBV5-1; D is possibly TRBD1 (6 bases). Per the germline V gene, CDR1 is SGHRS and CDR2 is YFSETQ. The CDR3 is made up of 13 amino acids. The ends were cut back, 4 bases at V and 5 bases at J, with 9 bases in the middle. The CDR3 loop is CASSRTGTGELFF. The CDR3 nucleotides read TGCGCCAGCAGCAGAACAGGGACCGGGGAGCTGTTTTTT.

This clone turned up a few times. The gene calls are TRBV15 and TRBJ2-1; the match to TRBD1 covers 9 bases. Germline loops: CDR1 LNHNV, CDR2 YYDKDF (reference sequence). Losses at the gene ends were 2 bases for V and 7 bases for J; bases not matched to a gene: 6. This CDR3 region has 15 residues. This CDR3 reads CATSRRRDRVNEQFF. The CDR3 nucleotides read TGTGCCACCAGCAGACGCCGGGACAGGGTAAATGAGCAGTTCTTC.

The J gene is TRBJ1-5, the V gene TRBV18; 7 bases are a match to TRBD1. With V trimmed by 4 bases and J by 5 bases, 2 bases remained unmatched. This CDR3 is 13 amino acids long. The germline V gene has CDR1 KGHSH and CDR2 LQKENI. CDR3 sequence (DNA): TGTGCCAGCTCACAGGGGGCGGATCAGCCCCAGCATTTT. This encodes CASSQGADQPQHF.

The genes are TRBV29-1 and TRBJ2-2; D call uncertain. V was shortened by 0 bases and J by 8 bases, with 7 bases between the two germline ends. Germline lookup yields CDR1 SQVTM and CDR2 ANQGSEA. The CDR3 runs to 12 residues. CDR3 sequence (DNA): TGCAGCGTTGAAGATCCTAGGGGGGAGCTGTTTTTT. Translating it yields CSVEDPRGELFF.